The 3 T cell receptor beta chains below were found in one sample sequenced in a study of graft-versus-host responses after intestinal transplantation. These receptors' targets are unknown. Profiling relied on immunoSEQ multiplex PCR, and the TCRdb table lists in-frame clones only, not all of them. This sample has tens of thousands of clones, with about 95% found just once. Here the sequenced sample was unstimulated CD4+ T cells sorted from spleen or lymph node cells, taken before transplant. The receptors come from a human donor who was the organ donor for an intestinal transplant.

The genes are TRBV2 and TRBJ1-1, with 9 bases that match TRBD1. The CDR3 covers 13 residues. Trimming cost V 6 bases and J 3 bases; bases outside gene matches: 2. Germline values: CDR1 SNHLY, CDR2 FYNNEI. CDR3 in DNA: TGTGCCAGCAGCGGACAGGGGCACACTGAAGCTTTCTTT. Its translation is CASSGQGHTEAFF.

The chain joins TRBV5-6 to TRBJ1-6; D call uncertain. Germline V gene lookup returns CDR1 SGHDT and CDR2 YYEEEE. The CDR3 consists of 17 residues. Trimming pared 0 bases from V and 0 bases from J, leaving 10 bases between. The CDR3 nucleotides are TGTGCCAGCAGCTTGGGTAGGGCGAGCTCCTATAATTCACCCCTCCACTTT. The encoded protein is CASSLGRASSYNSPLHF.

The chain carries TRBV5-4 and TRBJ1-4; 11 bases agree with TRBD1. V shed 4 bases and J 2 bases; nucleotides not matched to a gene: 4. The V gene's germline CDR1 is SGHNT and CDR2 YYREEE (reference sequence). This CDR3 spans 16 amino acids. The CDR3 sequence is CASSKGQGATNEKLFF. The CDR3 DNA sequence: TGTGCCAGCAGCAAAGGACAGGGGGCGACTAATGAAAAACTGTTTTTT.